This T cell receptor (beta chain) appears in the sequencing data of a study of blood T cell repertoires in COVID-19. Study summary: The United States, Italy and Spain provided the acute and convalescent COVID-19 samples. PBMCs, B-cell-depleted T cells, or T cells provided the cDNA or gDNA that made up the material.

Authors' analysis steps: The authors estimated nucleated cell counts from reference gene primer amplification. Assay used: immunoSEQ multiplex PCR; TCRdb lists only in-frame clones, some missing. The V and J calls and clone size come from that table; D and trimming were worked out from the DNA. The data contain about 290,000 clones, about nine tenths of them seen just once; the ten biggest clones take up 11%. Seattle patients were enrolled during active infection and followed longitudinally. The sample taken for sequencing was peripheral blood. The TCR was taken from a woman between 25 and 40 years old with COVID-19, enrolled during active disease.

CDR3 sequence reads: CASRAGVNREKLFF. DNA for the CDR3: TGTGCCAGCCGGGCCGGGGTGAATCGGGAAAAACTGTTTTTT. The chain has TRBV6-5 and TRBJ1-4; D gene ambiguous. Trimming took 8 bases from V and 8 from J, leaving 18 bases between them. The length of the CDR3 is 14 residues. Germline V lookup: CDR1 MNHEY, CDR2 SVGAGI.